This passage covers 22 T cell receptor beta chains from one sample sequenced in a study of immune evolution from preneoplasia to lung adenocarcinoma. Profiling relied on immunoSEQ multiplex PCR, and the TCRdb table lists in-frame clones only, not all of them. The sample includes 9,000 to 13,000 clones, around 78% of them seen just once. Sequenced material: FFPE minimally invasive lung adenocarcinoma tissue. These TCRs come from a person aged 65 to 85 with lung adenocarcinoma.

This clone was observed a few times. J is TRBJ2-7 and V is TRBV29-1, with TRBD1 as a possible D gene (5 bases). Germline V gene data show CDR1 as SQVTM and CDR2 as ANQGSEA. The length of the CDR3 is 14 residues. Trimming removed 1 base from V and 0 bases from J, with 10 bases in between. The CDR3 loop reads CSVEVGATSYEQYF. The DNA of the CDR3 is TGCAGCGTTGAAGTAGGGGCGACCTCCTACGAGCAGTACTTC.

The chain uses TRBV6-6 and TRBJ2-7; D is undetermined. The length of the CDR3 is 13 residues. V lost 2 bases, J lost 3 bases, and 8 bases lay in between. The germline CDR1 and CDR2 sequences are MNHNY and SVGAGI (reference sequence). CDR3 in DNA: TGTGCCAGCAGTTACGGGCAAAACTACGAGCAGTACTTC. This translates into CASSYGQNYEQYF.

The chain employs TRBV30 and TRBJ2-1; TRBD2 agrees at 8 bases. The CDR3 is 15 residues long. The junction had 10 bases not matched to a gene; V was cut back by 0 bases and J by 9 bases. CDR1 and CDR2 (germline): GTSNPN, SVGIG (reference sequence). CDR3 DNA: TGTGCCTGGAGTGTAGGCTTTAGCGGGGCGGGTGAGCAGTTCTTC. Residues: CAWSVGFSGAGEQFF.

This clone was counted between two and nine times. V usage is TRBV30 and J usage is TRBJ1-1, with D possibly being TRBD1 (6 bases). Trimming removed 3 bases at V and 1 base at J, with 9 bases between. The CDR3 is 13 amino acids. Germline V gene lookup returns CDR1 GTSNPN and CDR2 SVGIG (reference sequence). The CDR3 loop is CAWRWDTNTEAFF. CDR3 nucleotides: TGTGCCTGGAGATGGGACACGAACACTGAAGCTTTCTTT.

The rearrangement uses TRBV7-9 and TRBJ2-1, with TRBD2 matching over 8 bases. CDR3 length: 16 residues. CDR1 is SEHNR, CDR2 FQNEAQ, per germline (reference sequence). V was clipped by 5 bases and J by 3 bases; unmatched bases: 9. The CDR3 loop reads CASSQTLAGLYNEQFF. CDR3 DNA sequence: TGTGCCAGCAGCCAAACGTTAGCGGGACTCTACAATGAGCAGTTCTTC.

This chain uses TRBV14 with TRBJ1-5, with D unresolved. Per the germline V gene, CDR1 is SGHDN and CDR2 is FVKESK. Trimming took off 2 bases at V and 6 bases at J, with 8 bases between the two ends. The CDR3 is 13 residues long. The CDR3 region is CASSQFQGQPQHF. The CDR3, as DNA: TGTGCCAGCAGCCAATTTCAAGGTCAGCCCCAGCATTTT. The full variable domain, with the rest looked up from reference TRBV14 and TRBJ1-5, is EAGVTQFPSHSVIEKGQTVTLRCDPISGHDNLYWYRRVMGKEIKFLLHFVKESKQDESGMPNNRFLAERTGGTYSTLKVQPAELEDSGVYFCASSQFQGQPQHFGDGTRLSIL.

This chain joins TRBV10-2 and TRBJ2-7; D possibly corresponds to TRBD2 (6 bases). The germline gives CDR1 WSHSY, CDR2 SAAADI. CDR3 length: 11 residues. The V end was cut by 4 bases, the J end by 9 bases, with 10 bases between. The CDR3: CASSGDLGQYF. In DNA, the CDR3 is TGCGCCAGCAGTGGGGACTTAGGGCAGTACTTC.

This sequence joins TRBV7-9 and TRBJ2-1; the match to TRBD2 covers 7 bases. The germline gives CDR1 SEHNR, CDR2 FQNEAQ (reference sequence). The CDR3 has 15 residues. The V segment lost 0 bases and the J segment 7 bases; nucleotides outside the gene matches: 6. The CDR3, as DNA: TGTGCCAGCAGCTTAGCGGGAGGGCCTGGGAATGAGCAGTTCTTC. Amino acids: CASSLAGGPGNEQFF.

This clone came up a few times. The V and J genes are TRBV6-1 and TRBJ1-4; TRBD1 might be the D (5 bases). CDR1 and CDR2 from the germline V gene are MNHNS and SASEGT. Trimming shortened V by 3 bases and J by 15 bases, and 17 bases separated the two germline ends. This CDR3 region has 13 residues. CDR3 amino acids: CASSDSGWRRVFF. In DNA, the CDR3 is TGTGCCAGCAGTGATTCAGGGTGGAGGAGAGTGTTTTTT.

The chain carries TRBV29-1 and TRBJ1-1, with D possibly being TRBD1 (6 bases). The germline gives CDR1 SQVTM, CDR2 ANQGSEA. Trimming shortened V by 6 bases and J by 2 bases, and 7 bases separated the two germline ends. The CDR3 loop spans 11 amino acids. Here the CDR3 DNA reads TGCAGCGTCGGGACAAACACTGAAGCTTTCTTT. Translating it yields CSVGTNTEAFF. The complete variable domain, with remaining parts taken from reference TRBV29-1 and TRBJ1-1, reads SAVISQKPSRDICQRGTSLTIQCQVDSQVTMMFWYRQQPGQSLTLIATANQGSEATYESGFVIDKFPISRPNLTFSTLTVSNMSPEDSSIYLCSVGTNTEAFFGQGTRLTVV.

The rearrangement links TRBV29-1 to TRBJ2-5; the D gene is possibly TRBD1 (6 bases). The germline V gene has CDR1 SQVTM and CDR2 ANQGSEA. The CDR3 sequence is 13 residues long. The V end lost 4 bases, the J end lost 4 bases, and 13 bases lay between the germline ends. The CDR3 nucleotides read TGCAGCGTTGTAGGGGGAGTGGGAGAGACCCAGTACTTC. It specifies CSVVGGVGETQYF. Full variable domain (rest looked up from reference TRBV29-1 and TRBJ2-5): SAVISQKPSRDICQRGTSLTIQCQVDSQVTMMFWYRQQPGQSLTLIATANQGSEATYESGFVIDKFPISRPNLTFSTLTVSNMSPEDSSIYLCSVVGGVGETQYFGPGTRLLVL.

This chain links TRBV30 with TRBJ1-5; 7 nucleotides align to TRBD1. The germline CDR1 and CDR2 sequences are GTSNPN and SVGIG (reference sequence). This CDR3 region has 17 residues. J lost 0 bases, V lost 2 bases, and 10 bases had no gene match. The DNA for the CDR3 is TGTGCCTGGAGTAAGGGGGCAGGGGGTTATAGCAATCAGCCCCAGCATTTT. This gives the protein CAWSKGAGGYSNQPQHF.

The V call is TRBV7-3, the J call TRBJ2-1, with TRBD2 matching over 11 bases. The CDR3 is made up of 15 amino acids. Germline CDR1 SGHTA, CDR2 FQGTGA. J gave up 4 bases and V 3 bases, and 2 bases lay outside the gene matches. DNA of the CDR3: TGTGCCAGCAGCTTGGGACTAGCGGATTACAATGAGCAGTTCTTC. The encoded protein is CASSLGLADYNEQFF. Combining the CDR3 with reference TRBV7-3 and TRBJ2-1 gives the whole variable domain GAGVSQTPSNKVTEKGKYVELRCDPISGHTALYWYRQSLGQGPEFLIYFQGTGAADDSGLPNDRFFAVRPEGSVSTLKIQRTERGDSAVYLCASSLGLADYNEQFFGPGTRLTVL.

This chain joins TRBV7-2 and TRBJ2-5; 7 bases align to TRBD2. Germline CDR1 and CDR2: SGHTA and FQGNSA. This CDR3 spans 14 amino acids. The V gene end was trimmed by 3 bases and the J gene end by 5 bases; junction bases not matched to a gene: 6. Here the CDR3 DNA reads TGTGCCAGCAGCTTTAACGGGGGGTCGGAGACCCAGTACTTC. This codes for CASSFNGGSETQYF.

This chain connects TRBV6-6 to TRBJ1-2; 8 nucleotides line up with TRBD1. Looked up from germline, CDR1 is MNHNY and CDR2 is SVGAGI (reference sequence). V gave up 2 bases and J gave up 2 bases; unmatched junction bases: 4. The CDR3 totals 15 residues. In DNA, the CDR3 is TGTGCCAGCAGTTACGGGACAGGCTTGAACTATGGCTACACCTTC. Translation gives CASSYGTGLNYGYTF.

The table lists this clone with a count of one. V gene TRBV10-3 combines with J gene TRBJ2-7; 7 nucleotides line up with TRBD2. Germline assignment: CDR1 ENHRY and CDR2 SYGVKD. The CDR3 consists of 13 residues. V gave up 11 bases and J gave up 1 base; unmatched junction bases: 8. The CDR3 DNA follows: TGTGCCTCCGGGGGGATAGTTTCCTACGAGCAGTACTTC. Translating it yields CASGGIVSYEQYF.

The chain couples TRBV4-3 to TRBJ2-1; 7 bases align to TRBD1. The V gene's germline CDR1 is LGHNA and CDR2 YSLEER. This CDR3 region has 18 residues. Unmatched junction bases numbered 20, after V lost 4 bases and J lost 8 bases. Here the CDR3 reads CASSPQGVAFGALDEQFF. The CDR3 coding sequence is TGCGCCAGCAGCCCTCAGGGGGTCGCGTTCGGGGCCTTGGATGAGCAGTTCTTC.

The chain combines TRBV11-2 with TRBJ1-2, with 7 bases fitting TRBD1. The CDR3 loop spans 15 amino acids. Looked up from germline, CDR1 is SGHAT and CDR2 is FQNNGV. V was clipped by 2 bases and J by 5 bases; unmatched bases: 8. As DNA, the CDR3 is TGTGCCAGCAGCTTACGCCCCGGGACAGATTATGGCTACACCTTC. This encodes CASSLRPGTDYGYTF. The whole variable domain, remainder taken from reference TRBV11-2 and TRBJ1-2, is EAGVAQSPRYKIIEKRQSVAFWCNPISGHATLYWYQQILGQGPKLLIQFQNNGVVDDSQLPKDRFSAERLKGVDSTLKIQPAKLEDSAVYLCASSLRPGTDYGYTFGSGTRLTVV.

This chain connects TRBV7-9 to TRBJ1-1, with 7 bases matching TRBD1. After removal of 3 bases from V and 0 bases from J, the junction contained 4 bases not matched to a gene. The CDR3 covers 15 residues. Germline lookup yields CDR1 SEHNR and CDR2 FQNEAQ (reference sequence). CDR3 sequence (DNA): TGTGCCAGCAGCTTTGAGGGGGCCGTGAACACTGAAGCTTTCTTT. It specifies CASSFEGAVNTEAFF.

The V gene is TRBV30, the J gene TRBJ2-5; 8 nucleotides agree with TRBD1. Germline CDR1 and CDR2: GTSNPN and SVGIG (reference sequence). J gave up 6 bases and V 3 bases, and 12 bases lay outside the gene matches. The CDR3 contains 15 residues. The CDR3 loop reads CAWSPGETGGKTQYF. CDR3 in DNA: TGTGCCTGGAGCCCCGGCGAAACAGGGGGGAAGACCCAGTACTTC. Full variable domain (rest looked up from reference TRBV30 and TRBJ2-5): SQTIHQWPATLVQPVGSPLSLECTVEGTSNPNLYWYRQAAGRGLQLLFYSVGIGQISSEVPQNLSASRPQDRQFILSSKKLLLSDSGFYLCAWSPGETGGKTQYFGPGTRLLVL.

CDR3 sequence: CASSPDGAYGYTF. Here the CDR3 DNA reads TGCGCCAGCAGCCCAGACGGTGCATATGGCTACACCTTC. The chain joins TRBV5-1 to TRBJ1-2; D gene unclear. The CDR3 covers 13 residues. The germline V and J ends were trimmed by 4 bases and 5 bases, with 12 bases remaining between them. Germline V lookup: CDR1 SGHRS, CDR2 YFSETQ.

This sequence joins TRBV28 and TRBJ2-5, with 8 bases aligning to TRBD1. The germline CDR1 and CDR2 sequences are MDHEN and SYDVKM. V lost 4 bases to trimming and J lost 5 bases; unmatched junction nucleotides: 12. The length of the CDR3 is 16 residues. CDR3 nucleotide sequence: TGTGCCAGCAGTTCCTCCCACAGGGGGTTGGCGGAGACCCAGTACTTC. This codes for CASSSSHRGLAETQYF.